Below, 25 T cell receptor beta chains from the same sample are listed, as sequenced in a study of cytomegalovirus exposure and HLA in healthy donors. PCR involved 60 Vbeta and 13 Jbeta primers. The data were produced by immunoSEQ multiplex PCR, yet TCRdb's version contains in-frame clones alone and is incomplete. The table has under 200,000 clones, 60% to 80% seen once. The sequencing input was PBMCs. These receptors were collected from a man aged 45-60 years in good health and CMV-seropositive.

The chain couples TRBV6-1 to TRBJ2-3; D gene unclear. CDR1 is MNHNS and CDR2 is SASEGT in the germline V gene. Deletions cut 5 bases from V and 6 bases from J, with 9 bases between. The CDR3 covers 12 residues. CDR3 sequence: CASSSPRDTQYF. For the CDR3, the DNA is TGTGCCAGCAGTTCCCCCCGGGATACGCAGTATTTT.

J is TRBJ1-2 and V is TRBV2; D call uncertain. With 3 bases removed from V and 5 bases from J, the gap between germline ends came to 10 bases. Germline V gives CDR1 SNHLY, CDR2 FYNNEI. The CDR3 runs 13 residues. The CDR3 DNA sequence: TGTGCCAGCAGTGAGGAGGGTGCTTATGGCTACACCTTC. Its translation: CASSEEGAYGYTF. The whole variable domain, filled in from reference TRBV2 and TRBJ1-2, reads EPEVTQTPSHQVTQMGQEVILRCVPISNHLYFYWYRQILGQKVEFLVSFYNNEISEKSEIFDDQFSVERPDGSNFTLKIRSTKLEDSAMYFCASSEEGAYGYTFGSGTRLTVV.

There are a few counts of this clone. The genes are TRBV6-1 and TRBJ1-5; TRBD1 aligns across 9 bases. This CDR3 comprises 13 residues. V lost 8 bases, J lost 4 bases, and 3 bases stayed unmatched. The germline gives CDR1 MNHNS, CDR2 SASEGT. In DNA, the CDR3 is TGTGCCAGCGGGACAGGGAGTAATCAGCCCCAGCATTTT. Encoded protein: CASGTGSNQPQHF.

J is TRBJ1-3 and V is TRBV27; TRBD1 might be the D (6 bases). CDR3 length equals 15 residues. CDR1 is MNHEY and CDR2 is SMNVEV in the germline V gene (reference sequence). The V end was cut by 5 bases, the J end by 2 bases, with 13 bases between. This CDR3 is CASSETGTTGNTIYF. The CDR3 bases are TGTGCCAGCAGTGAAACCGGGACAACTGGAAACACCATATATTTT.

The chain's CDR3 is CASTSTGAVIEKLFF. CDR3 bases: TGTGCCAGCACCTCTACAGGGGCGGTGATTGAAAAACTGTTTTTT. V gene TRBV28 combines with J gene TRBJ1-4, with TRBD1 matching 7 bases. The V segment lost 7 bases and the J segment 7 bases; nucleotides outside the gene matches: 12. This CDR3 spans 15 amino acids. CDR1 MDHEN and CDR2 SYDVKM come from the germline V gene.

V usage is TRBV19 and J usage is TRBJ2-5, with 13 nucleotides matching TRBD2. The germline V gene has CDR1 LNHDA and CDR2 SQIVND (reference sequence). Trimming removed 3 bases from V and 3 bases from J; junction bases left unmatched: 7. The CDR3 has 17 amino acids. The CDR3 nucleotides are TGTGCCAGTAGTATCAGGGGACTAGCGGGGATAGAAGAGACCCAGTACTTC. Its translation is CASSIRGLAGIEETQYF. The whole variable domain, filled in from reference TRBV19 and TRBJ2-5, reads DGGITQSPKYLFRKEGQNVTLSCEQNLNHDAMYWYRQDPGQGLRLIYYSQIVNDFQKGDIAEGYSVSREKKESFPLTVTSAQKNPTAFYLCASSIRGLAGIEETQYFGPGTRLLVL.

In the case of this clone: The junction departs from germline at one end; a sequencing error may be responsible. The chain combines TRBV5-6 with TRBJ1-4; 7 bases map to TRBD1. The CDR3 totals 12 residues. Germline CDR1 SGHDT, CDR2 YYEEEE. The CDR3 is CASSLGQGTLVF. CDR3 in DNA: TGTGCCAGCAGCTTGGGACAGGGCACTCTGGTTTTT.

The chain recombines TRBV7-2 with TRBJ2-1, with TRBD2 as a possible D gene (5 bases). V was pared by 3 bases and J by 5 bases, with 11 bases between. The CDR3 runs to 14 residues. CDR1 SGHTA and CDR2 FQGNSA come from the germline V gene. The CDR3 here is CASSLISVNNEQFF. The CDR3 nucleotides are TGTGCCAGCAGCTTGATTAGCGTAAACAATGAGCAGTTCTTC.

The CDR3 region has the DNA TGTGCCAGTACCTCGACAGGGGGCTCGGGTCAGCCCCAGCATTTT. Translating gives CASTSTGGSGQPQHF. This chain joins TRBV19 and TRBJ1-5; the match to TRBD1 covers 10 bases. The CDR3 spans 15 residues. Germline lookup yields CDR1 LNHDA and CDR2 SQIVND (reference sequence). The V segment lost 7 bases and the J segment 6 bases; nucleotides outside the gene matches: 9.

The chain carries TRBV7-9 and TRBJ2-4, with D tentatively TRBD1 (5 bases). This CDR3 spans 15 amino acids. V was clipped by 5 bases and J by 0 bases, with 11 bases between them. Germline V gene sequence: CDR1 SEHNR, CDR2 FQNEAQ (reference sequence). CDR3 nucleotides: TGTGCCAGCAGCCCACCAGGGCTAGCCAAAAACATTCAGTACTTC. Its protein product is CASSPPGLAKNIQYF.

The chain is built from TRBV29-1 and TRBJ2-2; D not certain. Trimming removed 4 bases at V and 1 base at J, with 4 bases between. This CDR3 spans 12 amino acids. Germline V gene data show CDR1 as SQVTM and CDR2 as ANQGSEA. The CDR3 reads CSVALNTGELFF. In DNA form, the CDR3 reads TGCAGCGTTGCTTTGAACACCGGGGAGCTGTTTTTT.

V usage is TRBV7-9 and J usage is TRBJ2-5; 8 bases map to TRBD1. With V trimmed by 3 bases and J by 4 bases, 4 bases remained unmatched. Looked up from germline, CDR1 is SEHNR and CDR2 is FQNEAQ (reference sequence). The CDR3 consists of 14 residues. CDR3 sequence (DNA): TGTGCCAGCAGCTTCGGACAGGGCCGAGAGACCCAGTACTTC. This encodes CASSFGQGRETQYF.

The chain carries TRBV6-5 and TRBJ2-7, with TRBD1 identical over 7 bases. This CDR3 is 15 amino acids long. Trimming removed 0 bases from V and 1 base from J; junction bases left unmatched: 3. From germline, CDR1 is MNHEY and CDR2 SVGAGI. CDR3 coding DNA: TGTGCCAGCAGTTACTCCAGCAGGGGGTCCTACGAGCAGTACTTC. Its protein product is CASSYSSRGSYEQYF.

This chain joins TRBV9 and TRBJ2-5, with TRBD1 identical over 7 bases. The germline CDR1 and CDR2 sequences are SGDLS and YYNGEE. Losses at the gene ends were 3 bases for V and 1 base for J; bases not matched to a gene: 9. There are 16 residues in the CDR3. The CDR3, as DNA: TGTGCCAGCAGCGACCGACAGGGATGGTCCCAAGAGACCCAGTACTTC. Translation: CASSDRQGWSQETQYF.

This clone was seen a single time. CDR3 nucleotide sequence: TGTGCCAGTAGCTCACGGGGGGCGTATGGCTACACCTTC. Encoded protein: CASSSRGAYGYTF. V is TRBV19 and J is TRBJ1-2; possibly TRBD1 for D (6 bases). The CDR3 extends over 13 amino acids. Germline loops: CDR1 LNHDA, CDR2 SQIVND (reference sequence). The V and J ends lost 6 bases and 5 bases respectively, with 13 bases between them. Filled out from reference TRBV19 and TRBJ1-2, the complete variable domain reads DGGITQSPKYLFRKEGQNVTLSCEQNLNHDAMYWYRQDPGQGLRLIYYSQIVNDFQKGDIAEGYSVSREKKESFPLTVTSAQKNPTAFYLCASSSRGAYGYTFGSGTRLTVV.

The rearrangement links TRBV30 to TRBJ2-2; maybe TRBD2 (6 bases). CDR1 is GTSNPN and CDR2 is SVGIG in the germline V gene (reference sequence). The CDR3 has 15 residues. Trimming removed 2 bases at V and 2 bases at J, with 12 bases between. Here the CDR3 reads CAWSRGGTNTGELFF. CDR3 bases: TGTGCCTGGAGTCGGGGCGGGACCAACACCGGGGAGCTGTTTTTT.

This clone has only one observation. This chain uses TRBV7-2 with TRBJ2-5, with no clear D. V lost 9 bases and J 4 bases, leaving 12 bases between the germline ends. CDR3 length: 12 amino acids. Germline CDR1 reads SGHTA; CDR2 reads FQGNSA. Here the CDR3 DNA reads TGTGCCAGACGAGCGATATTAGAGACCCAGTACTTC. Protein sequence: CARRAILETQYF.

The chain joins TRBV5-1 to TRBJ1-2; 7 bases match TRBD1. V trimming: 0 bases; J trimming: 7 bases; junction bases outside the gene matches: 9. Germline V gene sequence: CDR1 SGHRS, CDR2 YFSETQ. The CDR3 sequence is 15 residues long. CDR3 nucleotide sequence: TGCGCCAGCAGCTTGGGAGACAGGGAAATTACTGGCTACACCTTC. Translating gives CASSLGDREITGYTF.

The chain combines TRBV20-1 with TRBJ1-2; D is uncertain. CDR1 DFQATT and CDR2 SNEGSKA come from the germline V gene (reference sequence). CDR3 length: 10 residues. CDR3 loop: CSLNSYGYTF. The DNA for the CDR3 is TGCAGCCTTAACAGCTATGGCTACACCTTC.

This chain joins TRBV5-1 and TRBJ1-6, with TRBD1 as a possible D gene (6 bases). This CDR3 spans 15 amino acids. The germline V and J ends were trimmed by 2 bases and 2 bases, with 8 bases remaining between them. Germline CDR1 SGHRS, CDR2 YFSETQ. The CDR3 sequence: CASSLGQTYNSPLHF. In nucleotides, the CDR3 is TGCGCCAGCAGCTTAGGACAGACCTATAATTCACCCCTCCACTTT.

This clone was seen a single time. V and J are TRBV7-2 and TRBJ2-7; 7 positions agree with TRBD1. The CDR3 spans 13 residues. CDR1 SGHTA and CDR2 FQGNSA come from the germline V gene. In DNA form, the CDR3 reads TGTGCCAACAGCCGGGACAGATTAAACGAGCAGTACGTC. This encodes CANSRDRLNEQYV.

This clone was detected a few times. The chain has TRBV28 and TRBJ1-2; 12 nucleotides match TRBD1. CDR3 length equals 14 residues. V shed 7 bases and J 6 bases; nucleotides not matched to a gene: 6. The germline gives CDR1 MDHEN, CDR2 SYDVKM. The CDR3 bases are TGTGCCAGCAACCGGGACAGGGGGCAGGATGGCTACACCTTC. Amino acid sequence: CASNRDRGQDGYTF.

This clone was detected once. V usage is TRBV27 and J usage is TRBJ2-7, with D possibly TRBD1 on 5 matching bases. V lost 3 bases and J 3 bases, leaving 15 bases between the germline ends. In germline, CDR1 is MNHEY, CDR2 SMNVEV (reference sequence). This CDR3 is 15 amino acids long. The CDR3 region is CASSFYPDKDYEQYF. The CDR3 nucleotides read TGTGCCAGCAGTTTCTACCCGGACAAGGACTACGAGCAGTACTTC.

The chain has TRBV5-1 and TRBJ2-7; 10 nucleotides agree with TRBD1. The germline V gene encodes CDR1 SGHRS and CDR2 YFSETQ. Unmatched junction bases numbered 7, after V lost 4 bases and J lost 6 bases. The CDR3 is 14 amino acids. The CDR3 coding sequence is TGCGCCAGCAGCGGAACCGGGACAGGGGTCGAGCAGTACGTC. Translated, it gives CASSGTGTGVEQYV.

Many counts were recorded for this clone. This CDR3 is CASSESGGGNYGYTF. The CDR3 DNA reads as TGCGCCAGCAGTGAGTCGGGGGGAGGGAACTATGGCTACACCTTC. J is TRBJ1-2 and V is TRBV10-2; maybe TRBD1 (5 bases). V was pared by 0 bases and J by 2 bases, with 10 bases between. Germline CDR1 reads WSHSY; CDR2 reads SAAADI. The CDR3 runs to 15 residues.